This passage covers 28 T cell receptor beta chains from one sample sequenced in a study of cytomegalovirus exposure and HLA in healthy donors. The PCR was carried out with 60 Vbeta primers and 13 Jbeta primers. Assay: immunoSEQ multiplex PCR; the TCRdb copy retains only in-frame clones and omits some. The listing contains about 54,000 clones. The specimen was PBMCs. The receptors here all came from a woman aged 40 to 50 in good health and CMV-seronegative.

As for this clone: This same CDR3 is encoded by further DNA sequences in the sample. V is TRBV18 and J is TRBJ2-1; D is ambiguous. The CDR3 has 11 residues. V lost 3 bases and J 5 bases, leaving 2 bases between the germline ends. The germline V gene has CDR1 KGHSH and CDR2 LQKENI. CDR3: CASSPNNEQFF. DNA for the CDR3: TGTGCCAGCTCACCCAACAATGAGCAGTTCTTC.

CDR3 sequence (DNA): TGTGCCAGCTCAGCGGGGAGCTCCTACGAGCAGTACTTC. It codes for CASSAGSSYEQYF. The chain uses TRBV11-3 and TRBJ2-7, with 7 bases matching TRBD2. The V segment lost 8 bases and the J segment 0 bases; nucleotides outside the gene matches: 4. This CDR3 has 13 residues. Germline lookup yields CDR1 SGHNT and CDR2 YENEEA.

The J gene is TRBJ2-6, the V gene TRBV9; unclear D gene. CDR3 length equals 13 residues. V lost 2 bases and J 3 bases, leaving 3 bases between the germline ends. Germline-derived CDR1 and CDR2 are SGDLS and YYNGEE. CDR3 in DNA: TGTGCCAGCAGCGTGTATGGGGCCAACGTCCTGACTTTC. Protein sequence: CASSVYGANVLTF. The full variable domain, rest sourced from reference TRBV9 and TRBJ2-6, is DSGVTQTPKHLITATGQRVTLRCSPRSGDLSVYWYQQSLDQGLQFLIQYYNGEERAKGNILERFSAQQFPDLHSELNLSSLELGDSALYFCASSVYGANVLTFGAGSRLTVL.

The chain is built from TRBV18 and TRBJ1-2; TRBD1 is a possible D gene (5 bases). The CDR3 spans 16 residues. The germline CDR1 and CDR2 sequences are KGHSH and LQKENI. V dropped 1 base and J dropped 2 bases, with 14 bases sitting between them. The CDR3 loop is CASSPQPGLTNYGYTF. The DNA for the CDR3 is TGTGCCAGCTCACCACAACCGGGACTTACAAACTATGGCTACACCTTC. Supplemented by reference TRBV18 and TRBJ1-2, the full variable domain reads NAGVMQNPRHLVRRRGQEARLRCSPMKGHSHVYWYRQLPEEGLKFMVYLQKENIIDESGMPKERFSAEFPKEGPSILRIQQVVRGDSAAYFCASSPQPGLTNYGYTFGSGTRLTVV.

V gene TRBV13 combines with J gene TRBJ2-2, with TRBD2 identical over 13 bases. The CDR3 length is 17 residues. In germline, CDR1 is PRHDT, CDR2 FYEKMQ (reference sequence). Unmatched junction bases numbered 9, after V lost 5 bases and J lost 6 bases. The CDR3 loop reads CASSLRTSGRRAGELFF. CDR3 coding DNA: TGTGCCAGCAGCCTACGGACTAGCGGGAGAAGGGCCGGGGAGCTGTTTTTT. Filled out from reference TRBV13 and TRBJ2-2, the complete variable domain reads AAGVIQSPRHLIKEKRETATLKCYPIPRHDTVYWYQQGPGQDPQFLISFYEKMQSDKGSIPDRFSAQQFSDYHSELNMSSLELGDSALYFCASSLRTSGRRAGELFFGEGSRLTVL.

The V and J genes are TRBV9 and TRBJ2-5; TRBD2 matches 7 bases. Looked up from germline, CDR1 is SGDLS and CDR2 is YYNGEE. Trimming removed 3 bases from V and 5 bases from J; junction bases left unmatched: 19. This CDR3 spans 18 amino acids. This chain's CDR3 is CASSESRTSVSNWETQYF. The CDR3 DNA follows: TGTGCCAGCAGCGAGAGTCGGACTAGTGTTTCCAACTGGGAGACCCAGTACTTC.

V usage is TRBV18 and J usage is TRBJ2-2; D may be TRBD1 (6 bases). CDR3 size: 15 residues. V was shortened by 3 bases and J by 5 bases, with 13 bases between the two germline ends. Germline loops: CDR1 KGHSH, CDR2 LQKENI. CDR3: CASSPSQGLTGELFF. The CDR3 bases are TGTGCCAGCTCACCCTCACAGGGTCTGACCGGGGAGCTGTTTTTT.

The genes are TRBV19 and TRBJ1-1, with D possibly matching TRBD1 (6 bases). Germline V CDR1 and CDR2: LNHDA, SQIVND (reference sequence). CDR3 length: 14 amino acids. V gave up 7 bases and J gave up 0 bases, with 12 bases separating them. CDR3 nucleotides: TGTGCCAGTAACCACAGGGACCTGAACACTGAAGCTTTCTTT. Translated: CASNHRDLNTEAFF.

The CDR3 is CASSERQGSYNEQFF. The CDR3 region has the DNA TGTGCCAGCAGCGAGAGACAGGGGTCCTACAATGAGCAGTTCTTC. The rearrangement uses TRBV7-9 and TRBJ2-1; 8 nucleotides match TRBD1. With V trimmed by 5 bases and J by 1 base, 4 bases remained unmatched. In germline, CDR1 is SEHNR, CDR2 FQNEAQ (reference sequence). The CDR3 runs to 15 residues.

The chain has TRBV27 and TRBJ2-5; 13 bases line up with TRBD2. V was pared by 1 base and J by 0 bases, with 2 bases of the junction left unmatched. CDR3 length: 17 amino acids. CDR1 and CDR2 from the germline V gene are MNHEY and SMNVEV (reference sequence). For the CDR3, the DNA is TGTGCCAGCAGTTTATGGGGACTAGCGGGAAACCAAGAGACCCAGTACTTC. Its translation: CASSLWGLAGNQETQYF.

The chain is built from TRBV28 and TRBJ1-2, with no clear D. Germline V CDR1 and CDR2: MDHEN, SYDVKM. V was pared by 5 bases and J by 5 bases, with 9 bases between. The CDR3 is 12 residues long. CDR3 nucleotides: TGTGCCAGCAGTCTAGAGTCATATGGCTACACCTTC. This sequence encodes CASSLESYGYTF.

The chain carries TRBV18 and TRBJ1-1; D is unresolved. The CDR3 sequence is 12 residues long. CDR1 and CDR2 from the germline V gene are KGHSH and LQKENI. V shed 3 bases and J shed 3 bases, with 5 bases lying between them. CDR3 protein: CASSPADTEAFF. DNA for the CDR3: TGTGCCAGCTCACCGGCGGACACTGAAGCTTTCTTT.

V is TRBV19 and J is TRBJ2-3, with 10 bases lining up with TRBD2. The V gene's germline CDR1 is LNHDA and CDR2 SQIVND (reference sequence). V lost 5 bases to trimming and J lost 3 bases; unmatched junction nucleotides: 8. The CDR3 loop spans 16 amino acids. As DNA, the CDR3 is TGTGCCAGTAGTGAGGGAGCGGGGGGGCCGACAGATACGCAGTATTTT. Its translation: CASSEGAGGPTDTQYF.

The chain employs TRBV9 and TRBJ2-5, with D tentatively TRBD2 (5 bases). V was trimmed by 0 bases and J by 1 base, leaving 10 bases between them. CDR3 length equals 15 residues. CDR1 is SGDLS, CDR2 YYNGEE, per germline. The CDR3 DNA reads TGTGCCAGCAGCGTAGATAATAGCGTCCAAGAGACCCAGTACTTC. Protein product: CASSVDNSVQETQYF.

The chain has TRBV6-6 and TRBJ1-6, with TRBD1 matching 8 bases. After removal of 2 bases from V and 9 bases from J, the junction contained 9 bases not matched to a gene. This CDR3 comprises 16 residues. CDR1 MNHNY and CDR2 SVGAGI come from the germline V gene (reference sequence). CDR3 DNA: TGTGCCAGCAGTTACGCCGATAGTACAGGGGGTTCACCCCTCCACTTT. It translates to CASSYADSTGGSPLHF.

V gene TRBV5-6 combines with J gene TRBJ1-6; the match to TRBD1 covers 8 bases. The V gene's germline CDR1 is SGHDT and CDR2 YYEEEE. This CDR3 has 15 amino acids. Losses at the gene ends were 0 bases for V and 9 bases for J; bases not matched to a gene: 5. The CDR3 coding sequence is TGTGCCAGCAGCTTGGGGCCCGGGACAGGTTCACCCCTCCACTTT. This translates into CASSLGPGTGSPLHF.

The chain is built from TRBV6-6 and TRBJ2-5, with D tentatively TRBD2 (5 bases). Germline V gene sequence: CDR1 MNHNY, CDR2 SVGAGI (reference sequence). The CDR3 has 11 residues. V lost 11 bases and J 5 bases, leaving 12 bases between the germline ends. The CDR3 protein is CACAERETQYF. The CDR3 DNA is TGTGCCTGCGCAGAGCGGGAGACCCAGTACTTC.

The V gene is TRBV18, the J gene TRBJ2-6, with 7 bases lining up with TRBD1. The CDR3 has 18 residues. CDR1 KGHSH and CDR2 LQKENI come from the germline V gene. V was clipped by 3 bases and J by 0 bases; unmatched bases: 8. In nucleotides, the CDR3 is TGTGCCAGCTCACCCCTAGGACAGGCCCTCTCTGGGGCCAACGTCCTGACTTTC. It encodes CASSPLGQALSGANVLTF.

The V and J genes are TRBV11-2 and TRBJ1-6; 7 bases are shared with TRBD1. Losses at the gene ends were 5 bases for V and 8 bases for J; bases not matched to a gene: 6. Germline CDR1 SGHAT, CDR2 FQNNGV. The CDR3 spans 14 residues. CDR3 bases: TGTGCCAGCAGCCCCGGGACAGAGCATTCACCCCTCCACTTT. This sequence encodes CASSPGTEHSPLHF.

CDR3: CSVWTGNGYTF. In nucleotides, the CDR3 is TGCAGCGTCTGGACAGGGAATGGCTACACCTTC. The chain combines TRBV29-1 with TRBJ1-2; the match to TRBD1 covers 8 bases. The germline V gene encodes CDR1 SQVTM and CDR2 ANQGSEA. Unmatched junction bases numbered 3, after V lost 6 bases and J lost 6 bases. The CDR3 contains 11 residues.

This chain's CDR3 is CASRPPGLNQPQHF. The CDR3 DNA follows: TGTGCCAGCAGACCCCCGGGACTTAATCAGCCCCAGCATTTT. J is TRBJ1-5 and V is TRBV6-1; tentative D call: TRBD1 (5 bases). V was shortened by 6 bases and J by 4 bases, with 13 bases between the two germline ends. The length of the CDR3 is 14 residues. Germline CDR1 and CDR2: MNHNS and SASEGT.

The J gene is TRBJ2-5, the V gene TRBV6-5; 11 bases line up with TRBD2. The V segment lost 6 bases and the J segment 2 bases; nucleotides outside the gene matches: 5. The CDR3 runs to 15 residues. Germline V gene lookup returns CDR1 MNHEY and CDR2 SVGAGI. CDR3 nucleotides: TGTGCCAGCAGCTCACTAGCGGGGGCTCAAGAGACCCAGTACTTC. Translating gives CASSSLAGAQETQYF.

The DNA of the CDR3 is TGTGCCAGTAGTCTAGGGACAGGGCAAGAGACCCAGTACTTC. This codes for CASSLGTGQETQYF. The J gene is TRBJ2-5, the V gene TRBV19; 9 bases map to TRBD1. Trimming removed 5 bases from V and 2 bases from J; junction bases left unmatched: 3. CDR1 is LNHDA and CDR2 is SQIVND in the germline V gene (reference sequence). The CDR3 has 14 amino acids.

V usage is TRBV5-8 and J usage is TRBJ1-5; D remains unclear. The CDR3 is 13 residues long. V was shortened by 6 bases and J by 4 bases, with 11 bases between the two germline ends. Germline V gives CDR1 SGHTS, CDR2 YDEGEE. CDR3 DNA sequence: TGTGCCAGCACCTCAGGAAGTAATCAGCCCCAGCATTTT. Protein: CASTSGSNQPQHF.

The gene calls are TRBV27 and TRBJ1-1; D is unresolved. In germline, CDR1 is MNHEY, CDR2 SMNVEV (reference sequence). Trimming cost V 5 bases and J 1 base, with 11 bases left between them. CDR3 length equals 14 residues. The CDR3 bases are TGTGCCAGCAGTCCGTCAGAGGGGAACACTGAAGCTTTCTTT. Amino acid sequence: CASSPSEGNTEAFF.

DNA of the CDR3: TGTGCCAGCAGCTTAGCGGGACAGGGGGCGACTGAAGCTTTCTTT. It is translated as CASSLAGQGATEAFF. The chain couples TRBV7-3 to TRBJ1-1, with TRBD1 matching over 12 bases. CDR1 is SGHTA and CDR2 is FQGTGA in the germline V gene. CDR3 length: 15 residues. V gave up 2 bases and J gave up 5 bases; unmatched junction bases: 3.

The chain is built from TRBV15 and TRBJ2-3; TRBD1 agrees at 11 bases. V shed 4 bases and J 6 bases; nucleotides not matched to a gene: 9. CDR3 length: 16 residues. Germline values: CDR1 LNHNV, CDR2 YYDKDF (reference sequence). This CDR3 reads CATSIERTGGSDTQYF. The DNA for the CDR3 is TGTGCCACCAGCATTGAACGGACAGGGGGCTCGGATACGCAGTATTTT.

The rearrangement joins TRBV9 to TRBJ1-1; possibly TRBD1 for D (5 bases). CDR1 is SGDLS and CDR2 is YYNGEE in the germline V gene. V was pared by 3 bases and J by 2 bases, with 17 bases between. The CDR3 is 16 residues long. Here the CDR3 DNA reads TGTGCCAGCAGCGCTGGGGAAGGGGCAGGAAACACTGAAGCTTTCTTT. The encoded protein is CASSAGEGAGNTEAFF.